The 21 T cell receptor beta chains presented below share a single source sample, sequenced in a study of Graves' ophthalmopathy and Graves' hyperthyroidism. Amplified TCR beta CDR3 regions were obtained using RNA transcripts as template. RT-PCR in the first round used HTBI primers; a second-round multiplex PCR followed. TCRdb fed the multiplex PCR reads into MiXCR, producing one record per CDR3 protein. This sample has 580,000 or so distinct CDR3 sequences, with roughly 40% found just once. Source material: peripheral blood or thyroid tissue (not recorded which). All receptors derive from an adult man with Graves' hyperthyroidism.

The J gene is TRBJ1-2, the V gene TRBV10-3, with D uncertain. The CDR3 length is 15 residues. CDR1 is ENHRY, CDR2 SYGVKD, per germline. The ends were cut back, 2 bases at V and 10 bases at J, with 20 bases in the middle. As DNA, the CDR3 is TGTGCCATCAGTGAGGACGGGAGTACTAGGTTTGACTACACCTTC. Translated, it gives CAISEDGSTRFDYTF.

This clonotype came up a few times. The V and J genes are TRBV14 and TRBJ1-1; 7 bases are shared with TRBD1. There are 15 residues in the CDR3. The germline V gene encodes CDR1 SGHDN and CDR2 FVKESK. V was clipped by 3 bases and J by 0 bases; unmatched bases: 4. As DNA, the CDR3 is TGTGCCAGCAGCCACCGGGGACAGTTGAACACTGAAGCTTTCTTT. It translates to CASSHRGQLNTEAFF.

This clonotype came up many times. The V gene is TRBV20-1, the J gene TRBJ2-2; the D gene is possibly TRBD1 (5 bases). The germline V gene encodes CDR1 DFQATT and CDR2 SNEGSKA (reference sequence). The V gene lost 0 bases and the J gene lost 4 bases, with 15 bases spanning the gap. The CDR3 extends over 16 amino acids. This CDR3 reads CSARDSGRVSTGELFF. The CDR3 region has the DNA TGCAGTGCTAGAGATTCAGGGCGAGTGAGCACCGGGGAGCTGTTTTTT.

This clonotype was detected only a few times. V usage is TRBV5-6 and J usage is TRBJ1-1, with D unresolved. The CDR3 is 13 amino acids. Per the germline V gene, CDR1 is SGHDT and CDR2 is YYEEEE. Trimming left V 10 bases short and J 4 bases short, with 17 bases between. The CDR3, as DNA: TGTGCCTGGATGTTCGGACCGGGCACTGAAGCTTTCTTT. This translates into CAWMFGPGTEAFF. Supplemented by reference TRBV5-6 and TRBJ1-1, the full variable domain reads DAGVTQSPTHLIKTRGQQVTLRCSPKSGHDTVSWYQQALGQGPQFIFQYYEEEERQRGNFPDRFSGHQFPNYSSELNVNALLLGDSALYLCAWMFGPGTEAFFGQGTRLTVV.

There are a few counts of this clonotype. The V gene is TRBV12-3 or TRBV12-4, the J gene TRBJ2-5, with TRBD2 identical over 10 bases. J gave up 2 bases and V 5 bases, and 14 bases lay outside the gene matches. CDR3 length: 18 amino acids. Here the CDR3 reads CASSPRTSGVLIQETQYF. The CDR3, as DNA: TGTGCCAGCAGTCCGAGGACTAGCGGCGTACTAATTCAAGAGACCCAGTACTTC.

As regards this clonotype: The conserved phenylalanine or tryptophan normally closing the CDR3 is absent here, so this likely arose from a read error. Because the CDR3's place on the DNA is in doubt, the DNA is left out and the CDR3 is given as listed by TCRdb. This chain joins TRBV2 and TRBJ1-1. The CDR3 is made up of 9 amino acids, end residues included. Germline values: CDR1 SNHLY, CDR2 FYNNEI. CDR3: CASRWTANY.

The chain employs TRBV24-1 and TRBJ2-1; 9 bases fit TRBD1. This CDR3 is built from 17 residues. The V segment lost 3 bases and the J segment 9 bases; nucleotides outside the gene matches: 14. Germline-derived CDR1 and CDR2 are KGHDR and SFDVKD. The CDR3 sequence is CATSDVLVRTGVTEQFF. CDR3 DNA: TGTGCCACCAGTGATGTCCTCGTGAGGACAGGGGTAACTGAGCAGTTCTTC.

This clonotype is a singleton in its sample. The V call is TRBV29-1, the J call TRBJ2-5, with 12 nucleotides matching TRBD2. Germline CDR1 is SQVTM and CDR2 is ANQGSEA. The CDR3 extends over 15 amino acids. V lost 5 bases and J lost 4; bases outside the gene matches: 8. CDR3 region: CSVRLAGDARETQYF. DNA for the CDR3: TGCAGCGTTAGACTAGCGGGAGATGCCCGAGAGACCCAGTACTTC.

The chain employs TRBV20-1 and TRBJ1-2; 8 nucleotides align to TRBD1. V lost 6 bases and J lost 2; bases outside the gene matches: 5. The CDR3 has 13 residues. Germline lookup yields CDR1 DFQATT and CDR2 SNEGSKA (reference sequence). CDR3 residues: CSATGEINYGYTF. The DNA for the CDR3 is TGCAGTGCGACAGGGGAGATAAACTATGGCTACACCTTC.

The V gene is TRBV15, the J gene TRBJ2-2; D remains unclear. Germline lookup yields CDR1 LNHNV and CDR2 YYDKDF (reference sequence). This CDR3 has 10 amino acids. Trimming shortened V by 3 bases and J by 7 bases, and 0 bases separated the two germline ends. CDR3 sequence: CATSSGELFF. The CDR3 nucleotides read TGTGCCACCAGCAGCGGGGAGCTGTTTTTT.

CDR3 DNA: TGCGCCACTCGTAGGGGGGACTGGGCTAACTATGGCTACACCTTC. Translation gives CATRRGDWANYGYTF. The chain uses TRBV20-1 and TRBJ1-2, with D perhaps matching TRBD1 (6 bases). Germline loops: CDR1 DFQATT, CDR2 SNEGSKA (reference sequence). The CDR3 covers 15 residues.

This clonotype was recorded many times. V and J are TRBV7-8 and TRBJ1-2; D uncertain. This CDR3 contains 15 residues. Per germline, CDR1 SGHVS and CDR2 FQNEAQ. V lost 5 bases to trimming and J lost 1 base, with 14 bases between them. This CDR3 is CASSPRRRFNYGYTF. The DNA for the CDR3 is TGTGCCAGCAGCCCAAGAAGAAGATTTAACTATGGCTACACCTTC.

This clonotype was observed a handful of times. The chain employs TRBV5-8 and TRBJ1-2; 12 positions match TRBD1. V was pared by 4 bases and J by 6 bases, with 13 bases of the junction left unmatched. This CDR3 spans 17 amino acids. Germline CDR1 is SGHTS and CDR2 is YDEGEE. CDR3 in amino acids: CASSQELLGQGADGYTF. The CDR3 DNA reads TGTGCCAGCAGCCAAGAACTACTGGGACAGGGGGCGGATGGCTACACCTTC.

In regard to this clonotype: A much larger clone lies one base from this, so it may be a read error. The J gene is TRBJ1-2, the V gene TRBV2; 8 nucleotides line up with TRBD1. CDR3 length: 15 amino acids. Germline V gene sequence: CDR1 SNHLY, CDR2 FYNNEI. The CDR3 reads CASSLGTGTYYGDTF. Written as DNA, the CDR3 is TGTGCCAGCAGTTTAGGGACAGGCACTTACTATGGCGACACCTTC.

The chain is built from TRBV4-1 and TRBJ1-2; D might be TRBD1 (6 bases). Between the trimmed V and J ends, which lost 0 bases and 7 bases, there was a span of 9 bases. The CDR3 extends over 13 amino acids. CDR1 and CDR2 from the germline V gene are MGHRA and YSYEKL. The CDR3 bases are TGCGCCAGCAGCCAAGATGAGGGGGGTGGCTACACCTTC. It specifies CASSQDEGGGYTF.

This clonotype was seen repeatedly, ten times or more. The rearrangement uses TRBV10-3 and TRBJ1-4, with 7 bases identical to TRBD1. Germline V gene sequence: CDR1 ENHRY, CDR2 SYGVKD. CDR3 length: 13 residues. Losses at the gene ends were 11 bases for V and 8 bases for J; bases not matched to a gene: 11. CDR3 DNA: TGTGCCTCCCAGGGGGGGCAGGGCGAAAAACTGTTTTTT. Translated: CASQGGQGEKLFF.

The chain is built from TRBV5-1 and TRBJ2-2; possibly TRBD1 or TRBD2 for D (5 bases each). This CDR3 spans 16 amino acids. V was clipped by 4 bases and J by 6 bases, with 19 bases between them. From germline, CDR1 is SGHRS and CDR2 YFSETQ. The CDR3 DNA sequence: TGCGCCAGCAGCCCTCTGAGGGGATTTTCATCCGGGGAGCTGTTTTTT. Protein product: CASSPLRGFSSGELFF.

This clonotype was seen more than once but under ten times. This chain links TRBV6-1 with TRBJ1-2; TRBD1 is a possible D gene (6 bases). Germline loops: CDR1 MNHNS, CDR2 SASEGT. This CDR3 comprises 13 residues. The V and J ends lost 6 bases and 3 bases respectively, with 11 bases between them. The CDR3 sequence: CASSEWTDYGYTF. CDR3 in DNA: TGTGCCAGCAGCGAATGGACAGACTATGGCTACACCTTC.

This clonotype occurred many times. The V gene is TRBV20-1, the J gene TRBJ1-1; tentative D call: TRBD1 (5 bases). V was clipped by 5 bases and J by 1 base, with 14 bases between them. Germline-derived CDR1 and CDR2 are DFQATT and SNEGSKA (reference sequence). The CDR3 is 14 residues long. The CDR3 region is CSARDQGTNTEAFF. DNA of the CDR3: TGCAGTGCTCGGGACCAGGGAACGAACACTGAAGCTTTCTTT.

As concerns this clonotype: A single base separates this from a much larger clone, so it may be a read error. The rearrangement uses TRBV4-1 and TRBJ1-2, with a weak D call TRBD1 (5 bases). CDR1 and CDR2 (germline): MGHRA, YSYEKL. The CDR3 is 15 amino acids. As DNA, the CDR3 is TGCGCCAACAGCCAAGGGGCAACTTCTAACTATGGCTACACCTTC. The encoded protein is CANSQGATSNYGYTF.

This clonotype was picked up many times. This sequence joins TRBV6-6 and TRBJ1-2; 7 bases align to TRBD1. The CDR3 length is 12 residues. V lost 9 bases, J lost 2 bases, and 3 bases stayed unmatched. Germline assignment: CDR1 MNHNY and CDR2 SVGAGI (reference sequence). CDR3 in DNA: TGTGCCAGTATGACAGGGAACTATGGCTACACCTTC. This codes for CASMTGNYGYTF.